The sequence of this TCR beta chain was determined in a study of graft-versus-host responses after intestinal transplantation (dated by TCRdb to about 2021). The study in broad terms: Multivisceral, liver-intestinal, or isolated intestinal transplants were received by the recipients. All recipients received anti-thymocyte globulin induction followed by maintenance tacrolimus and steroids for around three years. Donor T cell macrochimerism was defined as a peak of at least 4% donor T cells among recipient peripheral blood mononuclear cells. Bulk TCR-beta CDR3 sequencing was used to track graft-versus-host and host-versus-graft alloreactive T cell clones in the graft, circulation and bone marrow after intestinal transplantation. Alloreactive clones were identified by sequencing pre-transplant mixed lymphocyte reaction products and comparing these products with unstimulated pre-transplant donor and recipient T cells. Of the roughly 24 intestinal transplant recipients enrolled in the cohort, one of whom was a retransplant, a few patients without pretransplant specimens were excluded. Instead of going to the commercial service, samples from three later patients were sequenced in-house on an Illumina MiSeq and processed with MiXCR.

Reading the label with the study, this specimen's time point is: cells obtained before transplantation from donor or recipient. CD3+CD4+ and CD3+CD8+ populations were FACS-sorted from unstimulated pre-transplant donor and recipient cells taken from spleen or lymph nodes. As to this clone: The antigen it recognizes is unknown. No quality values exist for individual bases; no much larger clone is one base distant.

Libraries were built with the immunoSEQ multiplex PCR assay. For most patients, genomic DNA was isolated using the Qiagen DNeasy Blood and Tissue Kit and was shipped frozen to Adaptive Biotechnologies for TCR sequencing. For most patients, genomic DNA was subjected to high-throughput TCR-beta CDR3 sequencing by Adaptive Biotechnologies. The original pipeline was this. TCR sequencing data for roughly 17 patients were retrieved from Adaptive's ImmunoSEQ software; three other patients were processed with MiXCR and VDJtools. To correct CD4 versus CD8 sorting errors, any sequence found in both subsets at a frequency ratio below 5:1 was removed. Because the origin of CDR3 nucleotide sequences shared between donor and recipient could not be assigned, those sequences were removed. To be classed as alloreactive, a clone needed at least 2-fold expansion over unstimulated cells and a minimum CFSE-low frequency of 0.002% (template counts) or 0.001% (read counts). A clone was considered mappable if detected in the sequenced pre-transplant spleen, lymph node, or MLR CFSE-low populations of the donor or recipient. The cumulative frequency of alloreactive clones was calculated as a percentage of all sequences, weighted by copy number. This is the immuneACCESS table as TCRdb keeps it, with only in-frame sequences that have V and J called. A part of the clones is gone; compared with another copy, unresolved V genes explain less than half, and the rest is unexplained. The V and J calls and clone size were taken over from that table, and D and trimming were inferred from the DNA. The sample yields tens of thousands of clones; about 94% were counted once. Around 0.57% of the sample lies in the top ten.

The CDR3 starts with the cysteine, ends with the phenylalanine, and has 14 residues. The entry retains the CDR3 DNA only, 42 bases that are in frame from base 1. For this chain, trimming is 2 bases at the V end and 8 bases at the J end, and the number of junction bases without a gene match is 2. CDR1 and CDR2 (SSHAT, FNYEAQ) derive from the germline V gene (reference sequence). The paper as a whole reports these results and caveats: Peak levels of circulating GvH clones were associated with declines in HvG clones early after transplant. In the allografts of patients with donor T cell macrochimerism, GvH to HvG T cell clonal ratios were high. The relatively low number and heterogeneity of intestinal transplant patients limited the conclusions. GvH clones were detected in recipient bone marrow, and some appeared earlier in ileal mucosa or blood, consistent with an intestinal mucosal origin.

The receptor chain draws on TRBV7-7 and TRBJ2-1, with TRBD2 matching 11 junction bases. The source material was unstimulated CD8+ T cells sorted from spleen or lymph node cells, sampled before intestinal transplant. This sequence was found in a human donor who received an intestinal transplant. Here is the DNA: TGTGCCAGCAGCTTAATAGCGGGAGGGGATGAGCAGTTCTTC. The translation is CASSLIAGGDEQFF.